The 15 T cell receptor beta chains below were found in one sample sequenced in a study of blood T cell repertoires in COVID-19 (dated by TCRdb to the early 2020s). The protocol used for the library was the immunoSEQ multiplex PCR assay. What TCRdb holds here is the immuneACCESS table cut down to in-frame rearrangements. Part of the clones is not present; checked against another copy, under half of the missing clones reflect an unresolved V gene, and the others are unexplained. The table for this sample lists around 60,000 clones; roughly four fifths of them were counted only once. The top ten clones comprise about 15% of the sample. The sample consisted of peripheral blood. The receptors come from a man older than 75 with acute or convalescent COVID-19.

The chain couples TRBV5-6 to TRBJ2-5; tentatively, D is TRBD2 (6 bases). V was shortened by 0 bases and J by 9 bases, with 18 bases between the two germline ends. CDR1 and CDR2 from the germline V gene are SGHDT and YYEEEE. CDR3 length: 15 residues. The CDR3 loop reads CASSLEGRGGGSQYF. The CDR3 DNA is TGTGCCAGCAGCTTGGAGGGGCGGGGCGGCGGGTCCCAGTACTTC.

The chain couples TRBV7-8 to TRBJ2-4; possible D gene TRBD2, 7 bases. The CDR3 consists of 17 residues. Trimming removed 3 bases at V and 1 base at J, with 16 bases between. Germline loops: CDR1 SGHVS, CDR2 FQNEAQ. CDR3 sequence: CASSFSPRGAAKNIQYF. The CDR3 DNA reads TGTGCCAGCAGCTTTAGTCCCCGGGGGGCGGCCAAAAACATTCAGTACTTC.

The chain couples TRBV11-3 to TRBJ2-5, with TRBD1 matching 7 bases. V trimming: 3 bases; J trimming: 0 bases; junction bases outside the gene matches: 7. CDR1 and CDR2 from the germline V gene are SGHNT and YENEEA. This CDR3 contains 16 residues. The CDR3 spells CASSFQGTDYQETQYF. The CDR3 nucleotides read TGTGCCAGCAGCTTCCAAGGGACAGATTACCAAGAGACCCAGTACTTC.

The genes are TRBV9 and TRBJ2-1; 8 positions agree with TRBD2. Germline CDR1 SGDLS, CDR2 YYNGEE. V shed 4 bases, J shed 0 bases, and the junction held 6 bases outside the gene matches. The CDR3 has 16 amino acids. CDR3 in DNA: TGTGCCAGCAGCATAAATAGCGGGGCCTCCTACAATGAGCAGTTCTTC. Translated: CASSINSGASYNEQFF.

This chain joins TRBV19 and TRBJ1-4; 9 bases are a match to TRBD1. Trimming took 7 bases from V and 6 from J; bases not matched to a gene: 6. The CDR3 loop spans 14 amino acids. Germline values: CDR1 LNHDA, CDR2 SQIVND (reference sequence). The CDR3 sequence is CASTKRTGDEKLFF. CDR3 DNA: TGTGCCAGTACCAAACGGACAGGGGATGAAAAACTGTTTTTT.

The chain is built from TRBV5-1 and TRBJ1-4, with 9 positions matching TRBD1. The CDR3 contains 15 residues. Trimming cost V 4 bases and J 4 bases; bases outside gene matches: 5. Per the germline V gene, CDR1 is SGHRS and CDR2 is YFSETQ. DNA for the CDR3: TGCGCCAGCAGCCCACAGGGGGCAATTAATGAAAAACTGTTTTTT. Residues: CASSPQGAINEKLFF.

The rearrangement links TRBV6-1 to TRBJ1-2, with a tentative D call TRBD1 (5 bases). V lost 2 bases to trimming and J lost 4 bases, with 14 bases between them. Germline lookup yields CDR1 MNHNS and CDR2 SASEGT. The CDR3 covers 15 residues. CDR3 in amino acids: CASSERGRAPYGYTF. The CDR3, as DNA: TGTGCCAGCAGTGAAAGGGGCAGGGCCCCCTATGGCTACACCTTC.

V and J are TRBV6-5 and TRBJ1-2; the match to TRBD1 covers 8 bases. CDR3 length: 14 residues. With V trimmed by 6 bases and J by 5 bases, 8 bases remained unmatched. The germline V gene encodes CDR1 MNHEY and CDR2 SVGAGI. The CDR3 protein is CASSPNQGAYGYTF. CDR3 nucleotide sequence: TGTGCCAGCAGCCCGAACCAGGGGGCGTATGGCTACACCTTC.

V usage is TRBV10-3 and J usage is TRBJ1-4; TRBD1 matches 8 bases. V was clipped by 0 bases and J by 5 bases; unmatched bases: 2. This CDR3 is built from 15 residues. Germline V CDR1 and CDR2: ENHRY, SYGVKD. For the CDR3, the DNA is TGTGCCATCAGTGAGTCGTCAGGGGGCAATGAAAAACTGTTTTTT. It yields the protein CAISESSGGNEKLFF.

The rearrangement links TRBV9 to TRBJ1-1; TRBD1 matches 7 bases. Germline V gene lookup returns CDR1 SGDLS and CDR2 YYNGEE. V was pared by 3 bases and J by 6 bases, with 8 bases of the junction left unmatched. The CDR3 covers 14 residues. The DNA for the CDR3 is TGTGCCAGCAGCGGGGGGACAGTAAGCGCTGAAGCTTTCTTT. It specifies CASSGGTVSAEAFF. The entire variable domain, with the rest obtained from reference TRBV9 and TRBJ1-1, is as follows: DSGVTQTPKHLITATGQRVTLRCSPRSGDLSVYWYQQSLDQGLQFLIQYYNGEERAKGNILERFSAQQFPDLHSELNLSSLELGDSALYFCASSGGTVSAEAFFGQGTRLTVV.

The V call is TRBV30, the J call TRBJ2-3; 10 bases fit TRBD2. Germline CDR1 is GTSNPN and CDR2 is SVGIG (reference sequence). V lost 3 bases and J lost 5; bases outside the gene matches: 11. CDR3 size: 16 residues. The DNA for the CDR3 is TGTGCCTGGAGGGAACCGGGACTAGCGAGAGGAGATACGCAGTATTTT. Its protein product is CAWREPGLARGDTQYF.

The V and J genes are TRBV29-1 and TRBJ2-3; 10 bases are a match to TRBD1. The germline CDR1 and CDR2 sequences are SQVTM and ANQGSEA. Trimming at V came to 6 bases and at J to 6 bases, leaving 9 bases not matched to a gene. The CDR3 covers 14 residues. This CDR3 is CSVAGTGVVDTQYF. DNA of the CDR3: TGCAGCGTAGCCGGGACAGGGGTAGTCGATACGCAGTATTTT.

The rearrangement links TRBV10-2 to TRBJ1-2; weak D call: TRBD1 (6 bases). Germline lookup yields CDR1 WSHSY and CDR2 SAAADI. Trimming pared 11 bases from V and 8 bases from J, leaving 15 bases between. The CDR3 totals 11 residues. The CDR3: CACHREGGYTF. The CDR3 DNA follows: TGCGCCTGTCACAGGGAAGGCGGCTACACCTTC.

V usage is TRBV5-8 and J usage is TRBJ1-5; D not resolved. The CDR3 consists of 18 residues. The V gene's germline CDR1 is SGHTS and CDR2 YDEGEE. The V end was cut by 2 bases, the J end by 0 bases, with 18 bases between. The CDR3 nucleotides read TGTGCCAGCAGCTTTTCGGGCAGAGGGATCGATAGCAATCAGCCCCAGCATTTT. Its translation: CASSFSGRGIDSNQPQHF. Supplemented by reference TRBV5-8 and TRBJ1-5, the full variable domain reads EAGVTQSPTHLIKTRGQQATLRCSPISGHTSVYWYQQALGLGLQFLLWYDEGEERNRGNFPPRFSGRQFPNYSSELNVNALELEDSALYLCASSFSGRGIDSNQPQHFGDGTRLSIL.

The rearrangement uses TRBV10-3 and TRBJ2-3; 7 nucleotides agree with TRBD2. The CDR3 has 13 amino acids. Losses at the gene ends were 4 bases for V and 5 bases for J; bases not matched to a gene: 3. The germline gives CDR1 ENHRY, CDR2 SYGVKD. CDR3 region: CAISAGGGDTQYF. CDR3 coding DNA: TGTGCCATCAGTGCGGGGGGAGGAGATACGCAGTATTTT.